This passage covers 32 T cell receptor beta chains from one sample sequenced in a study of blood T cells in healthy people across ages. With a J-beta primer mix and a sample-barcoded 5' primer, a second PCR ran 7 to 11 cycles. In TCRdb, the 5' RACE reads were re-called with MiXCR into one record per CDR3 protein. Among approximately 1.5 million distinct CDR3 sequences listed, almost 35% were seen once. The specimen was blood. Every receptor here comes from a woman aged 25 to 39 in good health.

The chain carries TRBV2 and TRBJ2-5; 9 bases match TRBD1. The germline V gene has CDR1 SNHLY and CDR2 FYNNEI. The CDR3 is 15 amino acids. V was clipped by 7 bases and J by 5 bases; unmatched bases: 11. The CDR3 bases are TGTGCCAGCACTGGAGACAGGGGGGCCACGGAGACCCAGTACTTC. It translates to CASTGDRGATETQYF. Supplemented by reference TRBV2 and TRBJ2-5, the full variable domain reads EPEVTQTPSHQVTQMGQEVILRCVPISNHLYFYWYRQILGQKVEFLVSFYNNEISEKSEIFDDQFSVERPDGSNFTLKIRSTKLEDSAMYFCASTGDRGATETQYFGPGTRLLVL.

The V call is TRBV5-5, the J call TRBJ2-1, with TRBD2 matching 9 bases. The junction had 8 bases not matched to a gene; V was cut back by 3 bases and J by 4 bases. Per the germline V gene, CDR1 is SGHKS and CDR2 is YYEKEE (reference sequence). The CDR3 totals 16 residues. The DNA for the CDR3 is TGTGCCAGCAGCTGGGGACTAGCAGCCAATTACAATGAGCAGTTCTTC. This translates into CASSWGLAANYNEQFF.

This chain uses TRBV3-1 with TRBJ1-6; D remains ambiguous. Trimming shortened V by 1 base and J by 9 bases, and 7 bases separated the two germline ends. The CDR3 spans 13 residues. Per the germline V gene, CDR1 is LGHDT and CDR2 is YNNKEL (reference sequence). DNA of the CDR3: TGTGCCAGCAGCCAAGTCTCCAGTTCACCCCTCCACTTT. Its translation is CASSQVSSSPLHF. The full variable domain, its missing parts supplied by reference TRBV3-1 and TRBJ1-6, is DTAVSQTPKYLVTQMGNDKSIKCEQNLGHDTMYWYKQDSKKFLKIMFSYNNKELIINETVPNRFSPKSPDKAHLNLHINSLELGDSAVYFCASSQVSSSPLHFGNGTRLTVT.

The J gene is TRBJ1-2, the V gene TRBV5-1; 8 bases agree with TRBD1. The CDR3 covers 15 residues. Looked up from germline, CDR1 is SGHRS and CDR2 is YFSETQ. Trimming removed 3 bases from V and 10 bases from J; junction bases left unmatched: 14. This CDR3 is CASSWYAGGAVTYTF. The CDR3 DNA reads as TGCGCCAGCAGCTGGTATGCAGGGGGCGCGGTGACCTACACCTTC.

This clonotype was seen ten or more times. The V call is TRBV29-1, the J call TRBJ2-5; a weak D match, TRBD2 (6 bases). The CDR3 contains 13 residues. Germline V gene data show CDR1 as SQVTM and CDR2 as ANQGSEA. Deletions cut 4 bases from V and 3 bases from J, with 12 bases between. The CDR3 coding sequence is TGCAGCGTTGTTCGGGAGAGTGAAGAGACCCAGTACTTC. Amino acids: CSVVRESEETQYF.

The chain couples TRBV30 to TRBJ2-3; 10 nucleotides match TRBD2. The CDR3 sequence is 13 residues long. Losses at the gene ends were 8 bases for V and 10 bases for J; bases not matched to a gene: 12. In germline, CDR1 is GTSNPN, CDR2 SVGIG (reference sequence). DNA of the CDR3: TGTGCCCGGGGGACTAGCGATGACAGTGCGCAGTATTTT. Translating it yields CARGTSDDSAQYF.

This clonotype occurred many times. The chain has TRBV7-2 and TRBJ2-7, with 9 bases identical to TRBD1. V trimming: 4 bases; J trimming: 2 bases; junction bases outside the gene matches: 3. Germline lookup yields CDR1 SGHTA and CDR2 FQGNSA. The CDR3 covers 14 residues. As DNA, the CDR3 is TGTGCCAGCAGCTCCGGGACAGGGCCCTACGAGCAGTACTTC. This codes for CASSSGTGPYEQYF.

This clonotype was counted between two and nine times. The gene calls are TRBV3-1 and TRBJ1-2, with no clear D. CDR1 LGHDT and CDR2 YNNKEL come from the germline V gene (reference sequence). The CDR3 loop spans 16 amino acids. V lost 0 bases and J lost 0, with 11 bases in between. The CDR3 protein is CASSQDDKHSNYGYTF. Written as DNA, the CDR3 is TGTGCCAGCAGCCAAGATGACAAGCACTCTAACTATGGCTACACCTTC.

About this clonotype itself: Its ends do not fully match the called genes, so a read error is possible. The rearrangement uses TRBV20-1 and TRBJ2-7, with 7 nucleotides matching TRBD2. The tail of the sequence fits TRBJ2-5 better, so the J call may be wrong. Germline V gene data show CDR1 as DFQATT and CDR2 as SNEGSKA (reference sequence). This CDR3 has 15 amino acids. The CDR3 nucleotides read TGCAATGCTAGTGAGCGGGGAAGGGTACGAGAGACCCAGTACTTC. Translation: CNASERGRVRETQYF.

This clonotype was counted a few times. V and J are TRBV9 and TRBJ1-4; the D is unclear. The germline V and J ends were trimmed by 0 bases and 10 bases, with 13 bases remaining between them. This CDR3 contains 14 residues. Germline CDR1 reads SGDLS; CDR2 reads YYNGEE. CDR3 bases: TGTGCCAGCAGCGTAGAGAGCCTCGGGCCAAAACTGTTTTTT. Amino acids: CASSVESLGPKLFF.

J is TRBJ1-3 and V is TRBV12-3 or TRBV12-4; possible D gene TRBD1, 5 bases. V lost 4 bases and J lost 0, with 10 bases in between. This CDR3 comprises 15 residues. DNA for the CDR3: TGTGCCAGCAGTTCGGGACCGACCTCTGGAAACACCATATATTTT. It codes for CASSSGPTSGNTIYF.

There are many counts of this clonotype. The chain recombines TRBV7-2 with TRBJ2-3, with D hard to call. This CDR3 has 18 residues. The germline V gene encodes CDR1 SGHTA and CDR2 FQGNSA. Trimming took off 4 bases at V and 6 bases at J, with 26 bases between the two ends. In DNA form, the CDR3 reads TGTGCCAGCAGCTCCGGCCATTACCCCCTCACCGGATTTGATACGCAGTATTTT. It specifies CASSSGHYPLTGFDTQYF.

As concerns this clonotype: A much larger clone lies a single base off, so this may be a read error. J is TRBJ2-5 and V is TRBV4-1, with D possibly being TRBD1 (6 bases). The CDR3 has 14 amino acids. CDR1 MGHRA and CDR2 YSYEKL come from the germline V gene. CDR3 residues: CASGQDRTGETQYF. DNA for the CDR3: TGCGCCAGCGGCCAAGACAGAACAGGGGAGACCCAGTACTTC.

As DNA, the CDR3 is TGTGCCAGCAGCTCGGCTGGCGTCGAGCAGTTCTTC. Its protein product is CASSSAGVEQFF. The gene calls are TRBV7-6 and TRBJ2-1; D is undetermined. Germline CDR1 and CDR2: SGHVS and FNYEAQ. The ends were cut back, 4 bases at V and 10 bases at J, with 11 bases in the middle. This CDR3 is built from 12 residues. The whole variable domain, filled in from reference TRBV7-6 and TRBJ2-1, reads GAGVSQSPRYKVTKRGQDVALRCDPISGHVSLYWYRQALGQGPEFLTYFNYEAQQDKSGLPNDRFSAERPEGSISTLTIQRTEQRDSAMYRCASSSAGVEQFFGPGTRLTVL.

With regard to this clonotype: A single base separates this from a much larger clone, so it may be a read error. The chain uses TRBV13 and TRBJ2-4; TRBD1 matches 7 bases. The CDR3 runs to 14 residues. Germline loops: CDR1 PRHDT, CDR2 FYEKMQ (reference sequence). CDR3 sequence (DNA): TGTGCCAGCGGCTTAGACAGGGTGGGAAACATTCAGTACTTC. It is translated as CASGLDRVGNIQYF.

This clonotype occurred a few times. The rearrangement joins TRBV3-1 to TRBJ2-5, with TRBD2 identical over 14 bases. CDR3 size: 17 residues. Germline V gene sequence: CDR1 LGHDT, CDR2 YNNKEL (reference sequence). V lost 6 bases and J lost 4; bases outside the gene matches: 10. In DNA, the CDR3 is TGTGCCAGCAGTCCGACTAGCGGGGGGGCAGGAGGAGAGACCCAGTACTTC. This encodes CASSPTSGGAGGETQYF.

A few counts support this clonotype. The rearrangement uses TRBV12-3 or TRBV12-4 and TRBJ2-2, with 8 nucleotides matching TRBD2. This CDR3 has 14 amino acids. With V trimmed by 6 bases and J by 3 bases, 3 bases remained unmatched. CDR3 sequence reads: CASSAGGHTGELFF. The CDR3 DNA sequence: TGTGCCAGCAGCGCGGGAGGCCACACCGGGGAGCTGTTTTTT.

Here the CDR3 reads CASRSRDSFGGYTF. In DNA form, the CDR3 reads TGTGCCAGCAGATCCCGCGACAGCTTCGGTGGCTACACCTTC. This rearrangement joins TRBV5-6 to TRBJ1-2; maybe TRBD1 (5 bases). V was trimmed by 5 bases and J by 7 bases, leaving 18 bases between them. CDR3 length: 14 amino acids. CDR1 and CDR2 (germline): SGHDT, YYEEEE. Complete variable domain (other parts from reference TRBV5-6 and TRBJ1-2): DAGVTQSPTHLIKTRGQQVTLRCSPKSGHDTVSWYQQALGQGPQFIFQYYEEEERQRGNFPDRFSGHQFPNYSSELNVNALLLGDSALYLCASRSRDSFGGYTFGSGTRLTVV.

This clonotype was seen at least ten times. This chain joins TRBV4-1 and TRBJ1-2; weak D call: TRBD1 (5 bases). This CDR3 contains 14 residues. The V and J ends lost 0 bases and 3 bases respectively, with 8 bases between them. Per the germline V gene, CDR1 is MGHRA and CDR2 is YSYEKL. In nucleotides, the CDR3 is TGCGCCAGCAGCCAAGATGGGGGGTACTATGGCTACACCTTC. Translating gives CASSQDGGYYGYTF.

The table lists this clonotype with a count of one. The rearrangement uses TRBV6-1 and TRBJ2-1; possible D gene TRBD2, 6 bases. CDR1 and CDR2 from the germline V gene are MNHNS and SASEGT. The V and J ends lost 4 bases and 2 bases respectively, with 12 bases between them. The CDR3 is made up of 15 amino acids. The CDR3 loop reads CASSGLLATYNEQFF. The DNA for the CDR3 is TGTGCCAGCAGTGGGTTACTAGCCACCTACAATGAGCAGTTCTTC.

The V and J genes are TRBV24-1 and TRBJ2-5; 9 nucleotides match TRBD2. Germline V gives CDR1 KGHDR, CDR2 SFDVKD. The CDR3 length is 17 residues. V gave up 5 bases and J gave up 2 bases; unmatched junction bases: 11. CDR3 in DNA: TGTGCCACCAGTGTCCCCTATCCTAGCGGGGAGCAAGAGACCCAGTACTTC. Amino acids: CATSVPYPSGEQETQYF.

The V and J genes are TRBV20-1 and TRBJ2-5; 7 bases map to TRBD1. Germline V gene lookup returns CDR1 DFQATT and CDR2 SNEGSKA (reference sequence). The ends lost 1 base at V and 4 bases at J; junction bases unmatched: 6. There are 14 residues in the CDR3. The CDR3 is CSARVQGDGETQYF. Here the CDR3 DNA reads TGCAGTGCTAGAGTGCAGGGGGACGGAGAGACCCAGTACTTC.

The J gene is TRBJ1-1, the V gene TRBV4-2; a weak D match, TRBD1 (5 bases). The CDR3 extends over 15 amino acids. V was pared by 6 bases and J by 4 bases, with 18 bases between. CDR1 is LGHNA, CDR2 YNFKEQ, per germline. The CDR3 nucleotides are TGTGCCAGCAGACGACTCTTGGCGGGGACCACTGAAGCTTTCTTT. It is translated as CASRRLLAGTTEAFF.

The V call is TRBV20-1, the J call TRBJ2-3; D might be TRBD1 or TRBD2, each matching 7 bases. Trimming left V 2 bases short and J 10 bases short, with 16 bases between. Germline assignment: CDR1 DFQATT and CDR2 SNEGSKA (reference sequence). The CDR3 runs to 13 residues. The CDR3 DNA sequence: TGCAGTGCTAGAAACAGCAGGGGGGGTTCGCAGTATTTT. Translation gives CSARNSRGGSQYF.

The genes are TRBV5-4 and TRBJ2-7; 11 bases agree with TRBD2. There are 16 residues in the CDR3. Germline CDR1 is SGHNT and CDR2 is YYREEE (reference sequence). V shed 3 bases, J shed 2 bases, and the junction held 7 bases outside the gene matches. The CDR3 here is CASSSLTSGIAYEQYF. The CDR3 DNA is TGTGCCAGCAGCTCCCTGACTAGCGGGATCGCCTACGAGCAGTACTTC.

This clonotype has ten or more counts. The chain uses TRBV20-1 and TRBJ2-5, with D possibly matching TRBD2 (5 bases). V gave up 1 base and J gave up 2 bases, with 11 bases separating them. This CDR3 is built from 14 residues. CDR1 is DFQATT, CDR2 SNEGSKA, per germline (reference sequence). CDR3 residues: CSARALRVQETQYF. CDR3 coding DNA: TGCAGTGCTAGAGCCCTGCGGGTACAAGAGACCCAGTACTTC.

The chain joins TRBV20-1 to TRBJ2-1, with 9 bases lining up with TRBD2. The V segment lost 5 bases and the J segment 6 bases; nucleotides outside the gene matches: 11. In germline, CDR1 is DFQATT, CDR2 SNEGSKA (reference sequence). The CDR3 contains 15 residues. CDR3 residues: CSAPPGTSFINEQFF. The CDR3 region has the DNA TGCAGTGCTCCTCCCGGGACTAGCTTCATCAATGAGCAGTTCTTC.

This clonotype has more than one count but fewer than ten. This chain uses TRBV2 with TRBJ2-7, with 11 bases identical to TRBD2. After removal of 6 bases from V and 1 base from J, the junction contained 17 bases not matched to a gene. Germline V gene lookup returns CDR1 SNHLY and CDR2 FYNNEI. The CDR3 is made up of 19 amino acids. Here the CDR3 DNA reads TGTGCCAGCAGGAGAGATTGGACTAGCGGGTCCCCGGCTTCCTACGAGCAGTACTTC. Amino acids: CASRRDWTSGSPASYEQYF. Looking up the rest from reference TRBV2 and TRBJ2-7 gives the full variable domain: EPEVTQTPSHQVTQMGQEVILRCVPISNHLYFYWYRQILGQKVEFLVSFYNNEISEKSEIFDDQFSVERPDGSNFTLKIRSTKLEDSAMYFCASRRDWTSGSPASYEQYFGPGTRLTVT.

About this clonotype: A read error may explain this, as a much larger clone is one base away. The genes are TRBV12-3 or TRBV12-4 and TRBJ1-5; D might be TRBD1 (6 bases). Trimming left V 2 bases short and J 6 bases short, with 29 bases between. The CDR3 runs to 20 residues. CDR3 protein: CASSLYEIGRGEKRSQPQHF. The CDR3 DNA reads TGTGCCAGCAGTTTATATGAGATTGGGAGGGGGGAGAAACGTAGTCAGCCCCAGCATTTT.

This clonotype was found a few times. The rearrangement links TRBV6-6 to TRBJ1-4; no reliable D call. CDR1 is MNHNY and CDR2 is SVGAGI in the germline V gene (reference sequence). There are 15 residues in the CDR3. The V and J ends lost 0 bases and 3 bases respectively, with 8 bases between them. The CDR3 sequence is CASSYSWQSNEKLFF. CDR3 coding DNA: TGTGCCAGCAGTTACTCGTGGCAGTCTAATGAAAAACTGTTTTTT.

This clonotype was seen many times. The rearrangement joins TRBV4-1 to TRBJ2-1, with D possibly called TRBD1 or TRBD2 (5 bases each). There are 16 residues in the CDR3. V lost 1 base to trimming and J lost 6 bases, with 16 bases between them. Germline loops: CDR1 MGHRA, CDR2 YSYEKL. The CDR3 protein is CASSQVLMGRVNEQFF. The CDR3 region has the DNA TGCGCCAGCAGCCAAGTATTAATGGGACGGGTCAATGAGCAGTTCTTC.

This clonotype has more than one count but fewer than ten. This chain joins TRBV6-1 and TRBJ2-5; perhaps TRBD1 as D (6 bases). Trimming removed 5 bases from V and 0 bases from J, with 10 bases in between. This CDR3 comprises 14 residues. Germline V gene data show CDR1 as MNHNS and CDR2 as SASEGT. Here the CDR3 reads CASSSRQDQETQYF. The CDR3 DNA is TGTGCCAGCAGTTCCCGACAGGACCAAGAGACCCAGTACTTC.